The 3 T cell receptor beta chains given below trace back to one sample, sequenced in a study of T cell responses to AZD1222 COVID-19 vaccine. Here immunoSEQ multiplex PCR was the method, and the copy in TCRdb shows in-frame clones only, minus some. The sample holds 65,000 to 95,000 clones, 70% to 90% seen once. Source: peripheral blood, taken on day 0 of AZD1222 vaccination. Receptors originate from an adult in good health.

CDR3 DNA: TGTGCCAGCAGACAAGGGACTAGCGCAGACAATGAGCAGTTCTTC. Protein: CASRQGTSADNEQFF. The chain links TRBV7-2 to TRBJ2-1, with 10 bases aligning to TRBD2. The ends lost 6 bases at V and 5 bases at J; junction bases unmatched: 7. From germline, CDR1 is SGHTA and CDR2 FQGNSA. CDR3 length: 15 residues.

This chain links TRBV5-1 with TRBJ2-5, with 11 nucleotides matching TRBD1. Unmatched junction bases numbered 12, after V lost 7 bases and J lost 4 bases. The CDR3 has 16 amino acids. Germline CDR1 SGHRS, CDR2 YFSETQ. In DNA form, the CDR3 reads TGCGCCAGCGGGACAGGGGGGGATCACAAGGGAGAGACCCAGTACTTC. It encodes CASGTGGDHKGETQYF.

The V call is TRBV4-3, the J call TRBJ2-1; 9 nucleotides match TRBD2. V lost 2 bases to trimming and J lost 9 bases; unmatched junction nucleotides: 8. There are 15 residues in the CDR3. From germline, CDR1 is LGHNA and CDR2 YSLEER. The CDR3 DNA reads TGCGCCAGCAGCCAAACTAGCGGGTGGTCAGGTGAGCAGTTCTTC. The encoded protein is CASSQTSGWSGEQFF.